This T cell receptor beta chain was found in a study of cytomegalovirus exposure and HLA in healthy donors. Points from the study as a whole: Researchers reported from a later analysis that most CMV-associated TCR beta chains appeared HLA-restricted. Later analysis identified a missense DCLRE1C variant that was linked to TCR beta V- and J-gene trimming.

Of note for this clone: Its antigen is not known.

Germline loops: CDR1 SGDLS, CDR2 YYNGEE. The CDR3 covers 16 residues. The J segment lost 5 bases and the V segment lost 4 bases, leaving 11 bases of the junction unmatched. Vbeta (60) and Jbeta (13) primers were used in the PCR. Libraries were prepared by immunoSEQ multiplex PCR; TCRdb keeps only in-frame clonotypes and omits some of them. Found here are about 150,000 clones, around 80% of them singletons; the top ten hold roughly 5.9%. Healthy bone marrow donors made up the donor group. This TCR came from a woman aged 35 to 49 in good health and CMV-seropositive. V and J are TRBV9 and TRBJ2-7; TRBD2 agrees at 11 bases. The sequencing input was PBMCs. The CDR3 nucleotides read TGTGCCAGCAGCTCCTCCGCCACTAGCGGGAGCCACGAGCAGTACTTC. It yields the protein CASSSSATSGSHEQYF.